Sequencing of this T cell receptor beta chain was carried out in a study of T-cell memory formation after mild COVID-19. One entry per CDR3 protein, called by TCRdb with MiXCR from the 5' RACE reads. Here the sample spans 200,000 to 300,000 distinct CDR3 sequences, over 15% being singletons. The CDR3 has 16 residues. Germline CDR1 is DFQATT and CDR2 is SNEGSKA (reference sequence). With 0 bases clipped from V and 12 bases from J, the junction kept 18 bases outside the gene matches. This clonotype has just a few counts. Its specificity is unknown. Study-level points and caveats: Researchers found some responding clones in pre-infection memory, a sign that cross-reactive memory joined. Contracting CD4+ clones lay largely in CM and EM, with CD8+ ones residing in EMRA.

The chain recombines TRBV20-1 with TRBJ1-2; 8 bases match TRBD1. This clonotype was obtained from a man aged 18 to 30 who had mild COVID-19 (a few samples of this study predate the infection). Cell type and time point are not known. Specimen: PBMCs or a T cell subset sorted from them (not recorded which). This chain's CDR3 is CSARDPGGPDRVFHTF. In DNA form, the CDR3 reads TGCAGTGCTAGAGATCCCGGGGGGCCGGACAGGGTTTTCCACACCTTC.